This T cell receptor (beta chain) was captured in a study of T-cell reconstitution after alpha-beta-depleted transplantation in children. The ends lost 5 bases at V and 6 bases at J; junction bases unmatched: 4. CDR3 length equals 15 residues. From germline, CDR1 is SEHNR and CDR2 FQNEAQ (reference sequence). The sample holds a few counts of this clonotype. Unique molecular identifiers were used in preparing the TCRbeta library. A single record per CDR3 protein comes from TCRdb applying MiXCR to the PCR reads. The sample has 170,000 or so distinct CDR3 sequences, more than 6.5% seen once. The chain couples TRBV7-9 to TRBJ2-1, with 13 bases fitting TRBD2. The TCR sequence derives from a human donor who donated a stem cell graft to a child with Wiskott-Aldrich syndrome. The sample in question was PBMCs from the stem cell graft donor, obtained from the stem cell graft. The CDR3 protein is CASSRTSGRGNEQFF. CDR3 nucleotides: TGTGCCAGCAGCAGGACTAGCGGGAGAGGCAATGAGCAGTTCTTC. Full variable domain (outside the CDR3, taken from reference TRBV7-9 and TRBJ2-1): DTGVSQNPRHKITKRGQNVTFRCDPISEHNRLYWYRQTLGQGPEFLTYFQNEAQLEKSRLLSDRFSAERPKGSFSTLEIQRTEQGDSAMYLCASSRTSGRGNEQFFGPGTRLTVL.